These T cell receptor beta chains were read from a single sample in a study of OX40 agonist ivuxolimab in advanced cancers. Only in-frame clones appear in the TCRdb table, and some are missing; sequencing was by immunoSEQ multiplex PCR. The data hold under 20,000 clones, with less than 95% observed a single time. Sequenced material: CD4+ or CD8+ T cells sorted from blood, taken in a trial of the OX40 agonist ivuxolimab. These receptors were obtained from an adult with an advanced solid tumor such as melanoma, head and neck, liver or kidney cancer. Both conserved end residues are trimmed from each CDR3. Fields, in order: V gene, J gene, CDR3 protein.

TRBV30	TRBJ2-5	AWSYGTGAQETQY
TRBV28	TRBJ2-1	ASSPAGLAGENEQF
TRBV5-5	TRBJ2-2	ASSLVAGGVF
TRBV27	TRBJ2-7	ASSDRAEQY
TRBV7-9	TRBJ2-7	ASSSQGEQY
TRBV28	TRBJ1-2	ASRLGGSDYGYT
TRBV19	TRBJ2-7	ASSMRTGTLYEQY
TRBV19	TRBJ1-3	ASSIGALPSGNTIY
TRBV4-1	TRBJ2-1	ASSLVTGGYYNEQF
TRBV9	TRBJ2-7	ASSQSGTHYSYEQY
TRBV7-3	TRBJ2-7	ASSLTGRNEQY
TRBV7-3	TRBJ2-1	ASSLGPRTGAHEQF
TRBV18	TRBJ1-1	ASSPSGEPEAF
TRBV11-2	TRBJ2-7	ASSLAQLAGALNYEQY
TRBV27	TRBJ2-7	ASRGTSVAYEQY
TRBV7-2	TRBJ1-2	ASSLWRIDRGTNYGYT
TRBV4-1	TRBJ2-1	ASSQTGTRNNEQF
TRBV6-5	TRBJ1-5	ASSSTGRVNQPQH
TRBV4-3	TRBJ2-1	ASSQGGSSYNEQF
TRBV5-4	TRBJ2-1	ASSAPASNQGEQF
TRBV7-2	TRBJ1-3	ASSLSAGGSGNTIY
TRBV28	TRBJ2-3	ASSLGGFPQDTQY
TRBV29-1	TRBJ2-6	SVAMDSGANVLT
TRBV11-3	TRBJ2-7	ASSLGGGYEQY
TRBV5-8	TRBJ1-2	ASSSGGDNGYT